Included here is one T cell receptor beta chain sequence, with context. Its specificity is not known. This record comes from a study of cytomegalovirus exposure and HLA in healthy donors. The wider study: A later analysis reported the same platform for the roughly 120 validation repertoires and the approximately 670 first-cohort repertoires. Study-level points and caveats: The authors listed over 150 TCR beta chains as cytomegalovirus-associated. As was reported, the classifier diagnosed cytomegalovirus status with high specificity and sensitivity. Three chains tied to CMV proved CMV antigen-specific in vitro.

The data were produced by immunoSEQ multiplex PCR, yet TCRdb's version contains in-frame clones alone and is incomplete. The sample holds hundreds of thousands of clones, 86% seen once. The CDR3 spans 20 residues. The germline gives CDR1 SGHRS, CDR2 YFSETQ. Losses at the gene ends were 0 bases for V and 7 bases for J; bases not matched to a gene: 17. The material sequenced was PBMCs. The V gene is TRBV5-1, the J gene TRBJ2-2; 11 positions match TRBD2. This receptor was identified in a woman aged 18-29 years in good health and CMV-seronegative. The CDR3 DNA is TGCGCCAGCAGCTTGGCCCCCCTCCTGACTAGCGGGGCCGAGGGCGGGGAGCTGTTTTTT. This encodes CASSLAPLLTSGAEGGELFF. The full variable domain, completed using reference TRBV5-1 and TRBJ2-2, is KAGVTQTPRYLIKTRGQQVTLSCSPISGHRSVSWYQQTPGQGLQFLFEYFSETQRNKGNFPGRFSGRQFSNSRSEMNVSTLELGDSALYLCASSLAPLLTSGAEGGELFFGEGSRLTVL.